Sequencing of this T cell receptor (beta chain) was carried out in a study of blood T cell repertoires in COVID-19. Study in general: Donors in the United States, Italy and Spain gave samples during acute or convalescent COVID-19. PBMCs, B-cell-depleted T cells, or T cells provided the cDNA or gDNA that made up the material.

The V segment lost 3 bases and the J segment 4 bases; nucleotides outside the gene matches: 6. This CDR3 is built from 15 residues. Germline CDR1 and CDR2: LNHNV and YYDKDF (reference sequence). Original analysis: For nucleated cells, counts were estimated from reference gene primer amplification. Assay used: immunoSEQ multiplex PCR; TCRdb lists only in-frame clones, some missing. The V and J calls and clone size come from that table; D and trimming were worked out from the DNA. Of roughly 250,000 clones listed, 79% are singletons. Material for sequencing was peripheral blood. The chain recombines TRBV15 with TRBJ2-5, with 9 bases lining up with TRBD1. The TCR originated in a woman in her thirties or forties with active or convalescent COVID-19. As DNA, the CDR3 is TGTGCCACCAGCAGGAGGACAGGGGCTTCAGAGACCCAGTACTTC. This codes for CATSRRTGASETQYF.